This is a list of T cell receptor beta chains from one sample in a study of CD8 T cells in Susac syndrome. From the immunoSEQ multiplex PCR reads, TCRdb called clonotypes with MiXCR, one entry per CDR3 protein. The sample gives approximately 100,000 distinct CDR3 sequences, just under 95% of which show up once; approximately 0.13% is in the top ten. Material: CD8+ T cells from PBMCs. The receptors come from a human donor in good health. The CDR3 runs from the conserved cysteine through the conserved F or W. Fields, in order: V gene, J gene, clone size, CDR3 length, D gene, CDR3 protein, CDR3 DNA. A D gene is named only where the DNA matches it firmly. The size entry is marked missing in some rows and otherwise reads once, few, many or a size class.

V gene: TRBV7-9; J gene: TRBJ2-5; clone size: -; CDR3 length: 16; D gene: TRBD1; CDR3 protein: CASSFDTDRRTGTQYF; CDR3 DNA: TGTGCCAGCAGCTTTGACACGGACAGGCGAACGGGGACCCAGTACTTC
V gene: TRBV5-1; J gene: TRBJ2-4; clone size: -; CDR3 length: 16; D gene: TRBD1; CDR3 protein: CASSWGNTGVKNIQYF; CDR3 DNA: TGCGCCAGCAGCTGGGGGAATACAGGGGTCAAAAACATTCAGTACTTC
V gene: TRBV7-2; J gene: TRBJ2-3; clone size: -; CDR3 length: 15; D gene: TRBD2; CDR3 protein: CASSNKRGGIDTQYF; CDR3 DNA: TGTGCCAGCAGCAACAAGCGGGGGGGAATAGATACGCAGTATTTT
V gene: TRBV20-1; J gene: TRBJ2-3; clone size: -; CDR3 length: 17; D gene: TRBD2; CDR3 protein: CSAIFSGGAKVTDTQYF; CDR3 DNA: TGCAGTGCTATCTTCAGCGGGGGGGCAAAGGTGACAGATACGCAGTATTTT
V gene: TRBV19; J gene: TRBJ2-5; clone size: once; CDR3 length: 14; D gene: -; CDR3 protein: CASSMLARQETQYF; CDR3 DNA: TGTGCCAGTAGTATGCTAGCTCGTCAAGAGACCCAGTACTTC
V gene: TRBV7-3; J gene: TRBJ2-6; clone size: -; CDR3 length: 13; D gene: -; CDR3 protein: CASSLDGANVLTF; CDR3 DNA: TGTGCCAGCAGCTTAGATGGGGCCAACGTCCTGACTTTC
V gene: TRBV2; J gene: TRBJ2-1; clone size: -; CDR3 length: 11; D gene: -; CDR3 protein: CASSDGDEQFF; CDR3 DNA: TGTGCCAGCAGTGATGGGGATGAGCAGTTCTTC
V gene: TRBV5-1; J gene: TRBJ2-7; clone size: -; CDR3 length: 15; D gene: TRBD1; CDR3 protein: CASSLMGQGAGEQYF; CDR3 DNA: TGCGCCAGCAGCTTGATGGGACAGGGTGCTGGGGAGCAGTACTTC
V gene: TRBV18; J gene: TRBJ2-1; clone size: -; CDR3 length: 16; D gene: TRBD1; CDR3 protein: CASSPPGQVFYNEQFF; CDR3 DNA: TGTGCCAGCTCACCACCGGGACAGGTTTTTTACAATGAGCAGTTCTTC
V gene: TRBV6-2/TRBV6-3; J gene: TRBJ2-1; clone size: -; CDR3 length: 12; D gene: -; CDR3 protein: CASSPPGNEQFF; CDR3 DNA: TGTGCCAGCAGCCCTCCCGGGAATGAGCAGTTCTTC
V gene: TRBV12-3/TRBV12-4; J gene: TRBJ2-1; clone size: -; CDR3 length: 16; D gene: TRBD2; CDR3 protein: CASRSSGRVGDNEQFF; CDR3 DNA: TGTGCCAGCAGGTCTAGCGGGCGGGTAGGGGACAATGAGCAGTTCTTC
V gene: TRBV28; J gene: TRBJ2-5; clone size: -; CDR3 length: 12; D gene: -; CDR3 protein: CASYSAQETQYF; CDR3 DNA: TGTGCCAGCTACAGCGCCCAAGAGACCCAGTACTTC
V gene: TRBV19; J gene: TRBJ1-5; clone size: -; CDR3 length: 15; D gene: -; CDR3 protein: CASSAKTAFNQPQHF; CDR3 DNA: TGTGCCAGTAGTGCGAAGACAGCATTTAATCAGCCCCAGCATTTT
V gene: TRBV29-1; J gene: TRBJ1-1; clone size: -; CDR3 length: 15; D gene: -; CDR3 protein: CSVGEDRSTNTEAFF; CDR3 DNA: TGCAGCGTGGGGGAAGACAGGTCTACGAACACTGAAGCTTTCTTT
V gene: TRBV20-1; J gene: TRBJ1-2; clone size: -; CDR3 length: 15; D gene: -; CDR3 protein: CSAETSSGNHYGYTF; CDR3 DNA: TGCAGTGCCGAAACTTCATCAGGGAACCACTATGGCTACACCTTC
V gene: TRBV28; J gene: TRBJ2-5; clone size: -; CDR3 length: 15; D gene: -; CDR3 protein: CASSFGRPPLETQYF; CDR3 DNA: TGTGCCAGCAGTTTCGGCAGGCCCCCTTTGGAGACCCAGTACTTC
V gene: TRBV7-9; J gene: TRBJ2-5; clone size: -; CDR3 length: 14; D gene: -; CDR3 protein: CASSPPETVETQYF; CDR3 DNA: TGTGCCAGCAGCCCCCCAGAGACCGTAGAGACCCAGTACTTC
V gene: TRBV20-1; J gene: TRBJ2-1; clone size: -; CDR3 length: 15; D gene: TRBD1; CDR3 protein: CSAPGQGGSYNEQFF; CDR3 DNA: TGCAGTGCGCCCGGACAGGGGGGCTCCTACAATGAGCAGTTCTTC
V gene: TRBV6-1; J gene: TRBJ2-1; clone size: -; CDR3 length: 16; D gene: TRBD2; CDR3 protein: CASSVRPGLAGHEQFF; CDR3 DNA: TGTGCCAGCAGTGTACGCCCGGGACTAGCGGGACATGAGCAGTTCTTC
V gene: TRBV12-3/TRBV12-4; J gene: TRBJ2-7; clone size: -; CDR3 length: 17; D gene: -; CDR3 protein: CASSPETGITGAYEQYF; CDR3 DNA: TGTGCCAGCAGTCCCGAGACAGGGATTACGGGAGCCTACGAGCAGTACTTC
V gene: TRBV15; J gene: TRBJ1-5; clone size: -; CDR3 length: 14; D gene: -; CDR3 protein: CATSQGSINQPQHF; CDR3 DNA: TGTGCCACCAGTCAGGGAAGTATCAATCAGCCCCAGCATTTT
V gene: TRBV7-2; J gene: TRBJ2-1; clone size: -; CDR3 length: 16; D gene: TRBD2; CDR3 protein: CASSGRAGDAYNEQFF; CDR3 DNA: TGTGCCAGCAGCGGGCGAGCGGGGGACGCATACAATGAGCAGTTCTTC
V gene: TRBV3-1; J gene: TRBJ2-7; clone size: -; CDR3 length: 14; D gene: -; CDR3 protein: CASSRWDGSYEQYF; CDR3 DNA: TGTGCCAGCAGTCGGTGGGACGGATCCTACGAGCAGTACTTC